These 5 T cell receptor beta chains were sequenced from one sample in a study of spatial heterogeneity in lung cancer. Time point of the sample: blood at routine non-recurrence follow-up after resection. Sequencing of whole RNA from tumor, nontumor lung or frozen PBMC involved no sorting. MiXCR was run by TCRdb on the 5' RACE reads, yielding one entry per CDR3 protein. This sample has 51,000 or so distinct CDR3 sequences, with 6.5% to 7.5% found just once. The sample was PBMCs, taken at follow-up. These receptors were collected from a female donor with early-stage non-small cell lung cancer.

This clonotype was seen many times. The V gene is TRBV7-6, the J gene TRBJ2-3; D is possibly TRBD2 (7 bases). The CDR3 length is 16 residues. Germline V gene data show CDR1 as SGHVS and CDR2 as FNYEAQ. Trimming took 2 bases from V and 5 from J, leaving 17 bases between them. Here the CDR3 DNA reads TGTGCCAGCAGCTTAAACCCGGGGGGCGGTATAGATACGCAGTATTTT. It codes for CASSLNPGGGIDTQYF.

This clonotype was recorded a few times. The V and J genes are TRBV3-2 and TRBJ2-1; the table calls TRBD2, which could not be checked here. TRBV3-2 is reported as a pseudogene. This CDR3 is 17 amino acids long. CDR3 nucleotide sequence: TGTGCCAGCAGCCAAGGGACTAGCGGGGGGAACTACAATGAGCAGTTCTTC. Its translation: CASSQGTSGGNYNEQFF.

The chain couples TRBV28 to TRBJ2-7; D possibly uses TRBD1 or TRBD2 (5 bases each). In germline, CDR1 is MDHEN, CDR2 SYDVKM. The V end lost 7 bases, the J end lost 3 bases, and 10 bases lay between the germline ends. There are 12 residues in the CDR3. The CDR3 nucleotides are TGTGCCAGCACTGAGAGGGGCTACGAGCAGTACTTC. Encoded protein: CASTERGYEQYF.

This clonotype was seen ten or more times. J is TRBJ1-4 and V is TRBV7-2, with no clear D. This CDR3 has 13 residues. Trimming took 5 bases from V and 5 from J, leaving 9 bases between them. Germline-derived CDR1 and CDR2 are SGHTA and FQGNSA. CDR3 DNA: TGTGCCAGCAGCCCGTACTTAAATGAAAAACTGTTTTTT. Translating it yields CASSPYLNEKLFF.

This clonotype was recorded a few times. The V gene is TRBV14, the J gene TRBJ2-1; maybe TRBD1 (6 bases). Germline V lookup: CDR1 SGHDN, CDR2 FVKESK. The CDR3 runs 15 residues. V dropped 2 bases and J dropped 4 bases, with 12 bases sitting between them. CDR3 residues: CASSQIGTTYNEQFF. The CDR3 region has the DNA TGTGCCAGCAGCCAAATCGGGACAACATACAATGAGCAGTTCTTC.